The 30 T cell receptor beta chains below come from one sample, sequenced in a study of cytomegalovirus exposure and HLA in healthy donors. This PCR relied on a set of 60 Vbeta primers and 13 Jbeta primers. Here immunoSEQ multiplex PCR was the method, and the copy in TCRdb shows in-frame clones only, minus some. This table has approximately 220,000 clones, approximately 83% appearing once. Sequenced: PBMCs. Source of these receptors: a boy aged 2 to 10 in good health and CMV-seronegative.

CDR3 coding DNA: TGTGCCAGCAGCGTAGAAACAGCCTACGAGCAGTACTTC. It encodes CASSVETAYEQYF. V usage is TRBV9 and J usage is TRBJ2-7; D gene unclear. The germline CDR1 and CDR2 sequences are SGDLS and YYNGEE. Between the trimmed V and J ends, which lost 0 bases and 2 bases, there was a span of 6 bases. This CDR3 is built from 13 residues.

The genes are TRBV10-2 and TRBJ1-4; D is undetermined. From germline, CDR1 is WSHSY and CDR2 SAAADI. This CDR3 contains 14 residues. With 5 bases removed from V and 3 bases from J, the gap between germline ends came to 10 bases. This chain's CDR3 is CASSSAQANEKLFF. The CDR3 DNA reads TGCGCCAGCAGTTCTGCTCAGGCTAATGAAAAACTGTTTTTT.

This chain uses TRBV6-5 with TRBJ2-1; the D gene is possibly TRBD1 (5 bases). CDR1 and CDR2 (germline): MNHEY, SVGAGI. The V and J ends lost 0 bases and 5 bases respectively, with 8 bases between them. The CDR3 extends over 14 amino acids. CDR3: CASSYSGLNNEQFF. The CDR3 coding sequence is TGTGCCAGCAGTTACTCGGGGCTTAACAATGAGCAGTTCTTC.

V is TRBV20-1 and J is TRBJ2-3, with no clear D. V dropped 2 bases and J dropped 6 bases, with 6 bases sitting between them. CDR1 and CDR2 (germline): DFQATT, SNEGSKA (reference sequence). CDR3 size: 11 residues. In nucleotides, the CDR3 is TGCAGTGCTAGATCTTCGGATACGCAGTATTTT. Translated, it gives CSARSSDTQYF.

This rearrangement joins TRBV28 to TRBJ1-4, with D possibly TRBD1 on 6 matching bases. V dropped 6 bases and J dropped 11 bases, with 16 bases sitting between them. The germline gives CDR1 MDHEN, CDR2 SYDVKM. The CDR3 has 13 residues. This CDR3 is CASRRDTIAKLFF. The CDR3 bases are TGTGCCAGCAGACGGGACACAATCGCGAAACTGTTTTTT.

The V gene is TRBV5-6, the J gene TRBJ1-2, with TRBD1 matching over 9 bases. V was clipped by 4 bases and J by 1 base; unmatched bases: 5. Per germline, CDR1 SGHDT and CDR2 YYEEEE. This CDR3 region has 15 residues. In nucleotides, the CDR3 is TGTGCCAGCAGCACCCCGGGACAGGGTAACTATGGCTACACCTTC. Residues: CASSTPGQGNYGYTF.

The chain is built from TRBV29-1 and TRBJ1-2; the D is unclear. The germline V gene has CDR1 SQVTM and CDR2 ANQGSEA. The ends were cut back, 4 bases at V and 0 bases at J, with 9 bases in the middle. There are 13 residues in the CDR3. The CDR3 loop reads CSVGPTANYGYTF. The CDR3 nucleotides read TGCAGCGTTGGACCTACAGCTAACTATGGCTACACCTTC.

Written as DNA, the CDR3 is TGTGCCAGTAGCTTGGACGATACATCAGTAGGGGATCAGCCCCAGCATTTT. Protein product: CASSLDDTSVGDQPQHF. The chain combines TRBV19 with TRBJ1-5; possible D gene TRBD1, 5 bases. The germline V and J ends were trimmed by 6 bases and 5 bases, with 23 bases remaining between them. The CDR3 contains 17 residues. Germline CDR1 reads LNHDA; CDR2 reads SQIVND (reference sequence).

This sequence joins TRBV13 and TRBJ2-5; 7 nucleotides agree with TRBD1. The junction had 9 bases not matched to a gene; V was cut back by 4 bases and J by 1 base. The CDR3 runs 16 residues. Germline V gene sequence: CDR1 PRHDT, CDR2 FYEKMQ (reference sequence). The CDR3 DNA is TGTGCCAGCAGCTGGTCCTTGGACAGGACCCAAGAGACCCAGTACTTC. Translation gives CASSWSLDRTQETQYF.

The rearrangement joins TRBV5-8 to TRBJ1-5; D call uncertain. CDR3 length: 17 residues. Germline V gene lookup returns CDR1 SGHTS and CDR2 YDEGEE. V was shortened by 0 bases and J by 0 bases, with 13 bases between the two germline ends. Written as DNA, the CDR3 is TGTGCCAGCAGCTTGGATGGCAGACTTTATAGCAATCAGCCCCAGCATTTT. This codes for CASSLDGRLYSNQPQHF.

This clone has only one observation. The genes are TRBV27 and TRBJ1-2; TRBD1 agrees at 9 bases. The CDR3 runs 14 residues. Losses at the gene ends were 7 bases for V and 4 bases for J; bases not matched to a gene: 7. The germline CDR1 and CDR2 sequences are MNHEY and SMNVEV (reference sequence). The CDR3 DNA reads as TGTGCCAGCAAGGGGGGACAGGGCCGCTATGGCTACACCTTC. Its translation is CASKGGQGRYGYTF.

The V call is TRBV7-8, the J call TRBJ2-5; D may be TRBD2 (6 bases). Per germline, CDR1 SGHVS and CDR2 FQNEAQ. This CDR3 has 13 amino acids. The V gene lost 5 bases and the J gene lost 5 bases, with 12 bases spanning the gap. This CDR3 is CASSLLAQETQYF. The CDR3 nucleotides are TGTGCCAGCAGCCTCCTAGCGCAGGAGACCCAGTACTTC.

The chain joins TRBV30 to TRBJ1-6, with TRBD1 as a possible D gene (5 bases). Per germline, CDR1 GTSNPN and CDR2 SVGIG (reference sequence). CDR3 length equals 20 residues. Trimming shortened V by 2 bases and J by 7 bases, and 30 bases separated the two germline ends. In DNA, the CDR3 is TGTGCCTGGAGTAAGCCCACGACAGTTGGACATTTGTTTGCCAATTCACCCCTCCACTTT. The encoded protein is CAWSKPTTVGHLFANSPLHF.

This chain connects TRBV25-1 to TRBJ1-5; 11 bases match TRBD1. The CDR3 totals 16 residues. Germline V gene sequence: CDR1 MGHDK, CDR2 SYGVNS. The ends lost 6 bases at V and 4 bases at J; junction bases unmatched: 8. Here the CDR3 reads CASSSGTGGWNQPQHF. The CDR3, as DNA: TGTGCCAGCAGCTCCGGGACAGGGGGATGGAATCAGCCCCAGCATTTT.

V usage is TRBV7-8 and J usage is TRBJ1-6, with 8 bases fitting TRBD1. In germline, CDR1 is SGHVS, CDR2 FQNEAQ. V lost 0 bases to trimming and J lost 8 bases; unmatched junction nucleotides: 3. This CDR3 has 15 residues. The CDR3 is CASSLAVTGDSPLHF. The CDR3, as DNA: TGTGCCAGCAGCTTAGCGGTGACAGGGGATTCACCCCTCCACTTT.

The CDR3 loop reads CASIPGTGDINEQFF. Here the CDR3 DNA reads TGTGCCAGCATCCCCGGGACAGGGGATATCAATGAGCAGTTCTTC. The chain has TRBV13 and TRBJ2-1; 10 positions match TRBD1. This CDR3 has 15 amino acids. J gave up 6 bases and V 7 bases, and 9 bases lay outside the gene matches. Germline CDR1 reads PRHDT; CDR2 reads FYEKMQ (reference sequence).

The chain uses TRBV10-1 and TRBJ1-2, with D possibly being TRBD1 (5 bases). CDR3 size: 13 residues. The V gene's germline CDR1 is WNHNN and CDR2 SYGVQD (reference sequence). Trimming removed 0 bases at V and 7 bases at J, with 9 bases between. The CDR3 nucleotides read TGCGCCAGCAGTGAGTCCAGGGTGGGTGGCTACACCTTC. Translation gives CASSESRVGGYTF.

The rearrangement joins TRBV7-3 to TRBJ1-2; the match to TRBD1 covers 10 bases. The CDR3 has 18 amino acids. After removal of 0 bases from V and 5 bases from J, the junction contained 12 bases not matched to a gene. Per germline, CDR1 SGHTA and CDR2 FQGTGA. This CDR3 reads CASSLTNFGQGEKYGYTF. The CDR3 DNA is TGTGCCAGCAGCTTAACGAATTTCGGACAGGGGGAGAAGTATGGCTACACCTTC. Looking up the rest from reference TRBV7-3 and TRBJ1-2 gives the full variable domain: GAGVSQTPSNKVTEKGKYVELRCDPISGHTALYWYRQSLGQGPEFLIYFQGTGAADDSGLPNDRFFAVRPEGSVSTLKIQRTERGDSAVYLCASSLTNFGQGEKYGYTFGSGTRLTVV.

Here the CDR3 DNA reads TGTGCCAGCAGCTCCTCCTTAGGGGCAAGGTATGGCTACACCTTC. This translates into CASSSSLGARYGYTF. This chain links TRBV11-2 with TRBJ1-2, with D perhaps matching TRBD1 (5 bases). The V gene lost 4 bases and the J gene lost 5 bases, with 17 bases spanning the gap. Germline CDR1 reads SGHAT; CDR2 reads FQNNGV. There are 15 residues in the CDR3.

CDR3 in DNA: TGTGCCAGCAGCTCAGGACAGGAGGGGGCTGAAGCTTTCTTT. Protein: CASSSGQEGAEAFF. The V and J genes are TRBV11-3 and TRBJ1-1; 7 nucleotides align to TRBD1. The germline CDR1 and CDR2 sequences are SGHNT and YENEEA. After removal of 4 bases from V and 6 bases from J, the junction contained 8 bases not matched to a gene. The length of the CDR3 is 14 residues.

The V call is TRBV30, the J call TRBJ1-3; perhaps TRBD1 as D (6 bases). Trimming took 5 bases from V and 0 from J, leaving 8 bases between them. The germline CDR1 and CDR2 sequences are GTSNPN and SVGIG (reference sequence). This CDR3 has 13 residues. CDR3 bases: TGTGCCTGGGACAGGTCCTCTGGAAACACCATATATTTT. Amino acid sequence: CAWDRSSGNTIYF. Full variable domain (missing parts from reference TRBV30 and TRBJ1-3): SQTIHQWPATLVQPVGSPLSLECTVEGTSNPNLYWYRQAAGRGLQLLFYSVGIGQISSEVPQNLSASRPQDRQFILSSKKLLLSDSGFYLCAWDRSSGNTIYFGEGSWLTVV.

This sequence joins TRBV5-1 and TRBJ1-5, with D tentatively TRBD1 (5 bases). The germline gives CDR1 SGHRS, CDR2 YFSETQ. Trimming took 0 bases from V and 7 from J, leaving 8 bases between them. This CDR3 comprises 13 residues. CDR3 residues: CASSLGQGQPQHF. CDR3 sequence (DNA): TGCGCCAGCAGCTTGGGGCAGGGCCAGCCCCAGCATTTT.

The genes are TRBV2 and TRBJ2-5; no definite D call. Germline V lookup: CDR1 SNHLY, CDR2 FYNNEI. CDR3 length: 13 residues. V lost 7 bases and J lost 1, with 10 bases in between. The CDR3 here is CASIGGTQETQYF. The CDR3 coding sequence is TGTGCCAGCATTGGCGGAACCCAAGAGACCCAGTACTTC.

The rearrangement uses TRBV2 and TRBJ2-1, with TRBD2 matching over 13 bases. Per the germline V gene, CDR1 is SNHLY and CDR2 is FYNNEI. With V trimmed by 6 bases and J by 9 bases, 8 bases remained unmatched. This CDR3 comprises 15 residues. The CDR3 DNA reads as TGTGCCAGCAGAACCGGGACTAGCGGGGCTCGTGAGCAGTTCTTC. This translates into CASRTGTSGAREQFF.

The chain recombines TRBV7-6 with TRBJ2-3, with 9 bases that match TRBD2. CDR1 SGHVS and CDR2 FNYEAQ come from the germline V gene. This CDR3 has 17 residues. The trim removed 1 base at V and 1 base at J, leaving 6 bases unmatched. CDR3 bases: TGTGCCAGCAGCTTAGTAGTAGCGGGGGCTCGCACAGATACGCAGTATTTT. Its protein is CASSLVVAGARTDTQYF. The full variable domain, completed using reference TRBV7-6 and TRBJ2-3, is GAGVSQSPRYKVTKRGQDVALRCDPISGHVSLYWYRQALGQGPEFLTYFNYEAQQDKSGLPNDRFSAERPEGSISTLTIQRTEQRDSAMYRCASSLVVAGARTDTQYFGPGTRLTVL.

The rearrangement uses TRBV30 and TRBJ1-2; D possibly corresponds to TRBD1 (5 bases). The CDR3 runs to 15 residues. V was pared by 2 bases and J by 4 bases, with 17 bases between. Germline values: CDR1 GTSNPN, CDR2 SVGIG (reference sequence). CDR3 coding DNA: TGTGCCTGGAGTAATTTAACAGGCTCCATCTATGGCTACACCTTC. This translates into CAWSNLTGSIYGYTF.

The gene calls are TRBV11-2 and TRBJ2-1; tentative D call: TRBD2 (5 bases). Trimming removed 0 bases at V and 7 bases at J, with 10 bases between. Germline V gene sequence: CDR1 SGHAT, CDR2 FQNNGV. The CDR3 totals 14 residues. The CDR3 protein is CASSLEAGANEQFF. In DNA form, the CDR3 reads TGTGCCAGCAGCTTAGAGGCGGGTGCTAATGAGCAGTTCTTC.

The CDR3 reads CASSLAAGGDYNEQFF. The CDR3 bases are TGTGCCAGCAGCTTAGCAGCGGGAGGGGACTACAATGAGCAGTTCTTC. The chain joins TRBV13 to TRBJ2-1; TRBD2 matches at 10 bases. The CDR3 length is 16 residues. The germline V gene has CDR1 PRHDT and CDR2 FYEKMQ (reference sequence). V dropped 1 base and J dropped 3; count of bases not matched to a gene: 3.

The genes are TRBV7-9 and TRBJ1-2, with 9 bases aligning to TRBD1. There are 15 residues in the CDR3. Germline assignment: CDR1 SEHNR and CDR2 FQNEAQ (reference sequence). Trimming took 4 bases from V and 5 from J; bases not matched to a gene: 8. The CDR3 loop reads CASSSLRTGDYGYTF. The CDR3 nucleotides read TGTGCCAGCAGCTCCCTAAGGACAGGGGATTATGGCTACACCTTC.

The chain combines TRBV2 with TRBJ2-5, with 9 bases identical to TRBD1. J was trimmed by 5 bases and V by 8 bases; bases with no gene match: 9. The CDR3 extends over 14 amino acids. Looked up from germline, CDR1 is SNHLY and CDR2 is FYNNEI. CDR3 sequence reads: CASGGDREVETQYF. The CDR3 nucleotides read TGTGCCAGCGGGGGGGACAGGGAGGTGGAGACCCAGTACTTC.